This T cell receptor (beta chain) appears in the sequencing data of a study of blood T cells in healthy people across ages. Study-wide findings and caveats: From one million sequenced T cells, diversity estimates were lower bounds. Higher diversity, along with more naive CD4+ cells, distinguished long-lived donors from aged donors.

The germline V gene encodes CDR1 DFQATT and CDR2 SNEGSKA (reference sequence). With 2 bases clipped from V and 5 bases from J, the junction kept 9 bases outside the gene matches. This CDR3 comprises 15 residues. Turning to this clonotype: The antigen is unknown.

With a J-beta primer mix and a sample-barcoded 5' primer, a second PCR ran about 7 to 11 cycles. Researchers report that a template-switch adaptor with 12 random nucleotides tagged each cDNA molecule. Each CDR3 protein gets one entry after TCRdb re-called the 5' RACE reads with MiXCR. Among about 830,000 distinct CDR3 sequences listed, 55% to 65% were seen once. This TCR was recovered from a man aged 25 to 45 in good health. Sequenced sample: blood. The genes are TRBV20-1 and TRBJ1-1; 9 positions match TRBD1. Here the CDR3 reads CSARTGTGSLTEAFF. In DNA form, the CDR3 reads TGCAGTGCTAGAACCGGGACAGGGAGTTTAACTGAAGCTTTCTTT.